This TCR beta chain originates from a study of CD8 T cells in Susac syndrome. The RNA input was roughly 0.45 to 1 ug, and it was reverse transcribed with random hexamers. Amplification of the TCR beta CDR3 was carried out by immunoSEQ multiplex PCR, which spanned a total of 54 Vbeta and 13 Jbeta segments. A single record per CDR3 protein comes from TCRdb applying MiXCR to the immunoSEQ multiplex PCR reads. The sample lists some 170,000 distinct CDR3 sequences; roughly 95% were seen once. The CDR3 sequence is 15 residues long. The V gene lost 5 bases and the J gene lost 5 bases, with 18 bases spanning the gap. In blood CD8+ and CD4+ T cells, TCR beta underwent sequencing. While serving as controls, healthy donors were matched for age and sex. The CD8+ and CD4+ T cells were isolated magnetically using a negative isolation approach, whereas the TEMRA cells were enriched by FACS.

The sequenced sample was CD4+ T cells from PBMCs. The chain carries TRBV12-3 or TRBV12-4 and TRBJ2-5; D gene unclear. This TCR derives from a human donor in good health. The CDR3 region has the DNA TGTGCCAGCAGTCTACGAGACACCTCGAGGGAGACCCAGTACTTC. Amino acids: CASSLRDTSRETQYF.